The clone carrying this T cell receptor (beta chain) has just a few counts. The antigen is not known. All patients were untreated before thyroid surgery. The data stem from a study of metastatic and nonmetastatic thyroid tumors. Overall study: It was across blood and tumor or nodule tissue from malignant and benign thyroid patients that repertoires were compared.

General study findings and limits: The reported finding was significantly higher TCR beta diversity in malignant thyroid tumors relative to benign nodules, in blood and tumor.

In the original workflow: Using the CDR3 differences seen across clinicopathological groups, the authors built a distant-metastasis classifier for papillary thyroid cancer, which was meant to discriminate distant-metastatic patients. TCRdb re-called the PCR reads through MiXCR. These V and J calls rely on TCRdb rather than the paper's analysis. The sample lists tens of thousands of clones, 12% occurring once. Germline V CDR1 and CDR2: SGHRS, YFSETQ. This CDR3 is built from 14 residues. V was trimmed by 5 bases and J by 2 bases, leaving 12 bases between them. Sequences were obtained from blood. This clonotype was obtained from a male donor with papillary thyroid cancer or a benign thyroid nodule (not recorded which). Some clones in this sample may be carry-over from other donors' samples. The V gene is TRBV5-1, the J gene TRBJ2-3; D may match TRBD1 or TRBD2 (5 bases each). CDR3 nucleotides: TGCGCCAGCAGAGGGGACGGAAACACAGATACGCAGTATTTT. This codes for CASRGDGNTDTQYF.